This T cell receptor beta chain comes out of a study of OX40 agonist ivuxolimab in advanced cancers. Background on the whole study: Ivuxolimab was a fully human IgG2 agonistic monoclonal antibody targeting the costimulatory receptor OX40 (CD134). A male proportion of roughly 80% and a mean age of approximately 61 years, ranging from about 20 to 79, were recorded for the dose-escalation cohort. Intravenous ivuxolimab was administered to patients every 2 weeks at six dose levels: 0.01, 0.1, 0.3, 1.5, 3 and 10 mg/kg. Of the approximately 54 dose-escalation patients, hepatocellular carcinoma was present in 19, melanoma in approximately 15, renal cell carcinoma in 9 and head and neck cancer in 9. Prior anti-PD-1, anti-PD-L1 or anti-CTLA-4 therapy was permitted, and 40% of dose-escalation patients had received checkpoint inhibitors. Partial responses occurred in three dose-escalation patients, of whom one had hepatocellular carcinoma and two had cutaneous melanoma. Peripheral TCRbeta sequencing aimed to test whether ivuxolimab altered TCR sequence diversity and caused clonal T-cell expansion. The monotherapy dose-escalation portion (N of about 50 patients) of the phase I ivuxolimab trial is reported in the paper.

The trial excluded patients who had a history of autoimmune disease or who were on systemic immunosuppression. Peripheral blood for TCR sequencing was collected from all dose cohorts at baseline, on cycle 4 day 1, and on cycle 7 day 1. Samples came from an open-label, multicenter, first-in-human phase I dose-escalation trial of ivuxolimab. Adults with locally advanced or metastatic melanoma, renal cell, hepatocellular, or head and neck squamous cell carcinoma were enrolled in the trial. CD4+ and CD8+ T cells were sorted separately from peripheral blood before TCR sequencing. Based on the germline V gene, the CDR1 and CDR2 sequences are SGHRS and YFSETQ. Relative to germline, V is missing 3 bases and J is missing 5 bases, with 16 bases of the junction outside any gene match. The CDR3, from cysteine to phenylalanine, totals 20 residues. The CDR3 DNA has 60 bases and is translated from base 1. To sequence the TCRbeta CDR3 region, genomic DNA was isolated from the sorted cells. The immunoSEQ Assay was used to sequence the TCRbeta CDR3 regions. TCRdb took this table from immuneACCESS and kept in-frame rearrangements with V and J called. Such tables lack part of the clones; where checked against another copy, unresolved V genes explain under half of the gap, and the rest is unexplained. The sample contains approximately 92,000 clones, approximately 94% of them found a single time. In total, the top ten clones hold about 0.17% of the sample.

Of note for this clone: It has no known antigen specificity. The record has no base qualities; no much larger clone is one base away.

Study-wide conclusions, independent of this receptor: After ivuxolimab, CD8+ T cells had more expanded clones than CD4+ T cells on average. Low levels of normalized T-cell clonal expansion were also seen in some patients who did not respond. In the 0.1-3.0 mg/kg groups, partial responders were among the patients with the lowest normalized peripheral clonal expansion, particularly in CD8+ T cells. At doses of 0.1 to 3.0 mg/kg, clonal expansion of both CD4+ and CD8+ blood T cells was observed from baseline to week 6. Antigen specificity was not determined for the clonally expanded peripheral T cells.

The clonotype comes from an adult with an advanced solid tumor such as melanoma, head and neck, liver or kidney cancer. This specimen consisted of CD4+ or CD8+ T cells sorted from blood, obtained in a trial of the OX40 agonist ivuxolimab. The chain joins TRBV5-1 to TRBJ2-5, and TRBD2 matches 16 of the central bases. The CDR3 has the sequence CASSSRPTGTSGGAGETQYF. The nucleotide sequence is given as TGCGCCAGCAGCTCGCGCCCTACCGGGACTAGCGGGGGGGCTGGGGAGACCCAGTACTTC.